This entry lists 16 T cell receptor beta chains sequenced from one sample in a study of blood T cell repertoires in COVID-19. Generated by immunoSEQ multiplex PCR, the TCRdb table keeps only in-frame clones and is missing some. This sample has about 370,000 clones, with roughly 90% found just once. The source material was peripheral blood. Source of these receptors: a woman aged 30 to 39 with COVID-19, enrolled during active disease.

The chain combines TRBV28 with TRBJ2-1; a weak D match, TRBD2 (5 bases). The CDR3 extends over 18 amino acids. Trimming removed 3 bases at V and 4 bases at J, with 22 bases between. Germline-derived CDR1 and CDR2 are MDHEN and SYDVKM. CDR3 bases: TGTGCCAGCAGTTTCCCCCTCACTAGGCTGAAGAATTACAATGAGCAGTTCTTC. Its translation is CASSFPLTRLKNYNEQFF.

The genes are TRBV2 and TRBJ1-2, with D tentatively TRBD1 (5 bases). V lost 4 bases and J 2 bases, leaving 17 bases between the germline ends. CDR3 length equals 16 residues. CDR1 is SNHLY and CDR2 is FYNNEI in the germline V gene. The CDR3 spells CASSGRRAGINYGYTF. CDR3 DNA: TGTGCCAGCAGTGGCCGCAGGGCTGGGATCAACTATGGCTACACCTTC.

CDR3 nucleotide sequence: TGTGCCAGCAGCCCCAGGGGGGATTCCGGGACAGCTCGGGGAGAGACCCAGTACTTC. Its translation is CASSPRGDSGTARGETQYF. V is TRBV5-6 and J is TRBJ2-5; weak D call: TRBD1 (7 bases). V lost 4 bases and J 4 bases, leaving 29 bases between the germline ends. In germline, CDR1 is SGHDT, CDR2 YYEEEE. This CDR3 is 19 amino acids long. Drawing the rest from reference TRBV5-6 and TRBJ2-5, the complete variable domain is DAGVTQSPTHLIKTRGQQVTLRCSPKSGHDTVSWYQQALGQGPQFIFQYYEEEERQRGNFPDRFSGHQFPNYSSELNVNALLLGDSALYLCASSPRGDSGTARGETQYFGPGTRLLVL.

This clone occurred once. CDR3 coding DNA: TGTGCCAGCAGTTACCGCGAGACAGGCGTGAACACTGAAGCTTTCTTT. This codes for CASSYRETGVNTEAFF. J is TRBJ1-1 and V is TRBV6-5; tentatively, D is TRBD1 (6 bases). The V and J ends lost 2 bases and 0 bases respectively, with 13 bases between them. CDR1 is MNHEY and CDR2 is SVGAGI in the germline V gene. The CDR3 contains 16 residues.

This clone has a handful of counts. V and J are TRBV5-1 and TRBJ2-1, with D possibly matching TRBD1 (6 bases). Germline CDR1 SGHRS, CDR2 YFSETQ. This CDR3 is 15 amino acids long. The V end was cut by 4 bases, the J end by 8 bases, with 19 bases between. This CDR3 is CASSQGQTYSHEQFF. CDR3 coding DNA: TGCGCCAGCAGCCAGGGGCAGACCTATTCACATGAGCAGTTCTTC. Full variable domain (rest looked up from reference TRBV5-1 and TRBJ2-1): KAGVTQTPRYLIKTRGQQVTLSCSPISGHRSVSWYQQTPGQGLQFLFEYFSETQRNKGNFPGRFSGRQFSNSRSEMNVSTLELGDSALYLCASSQGQTYSHEQFFGPGTRLTVL.

In nucleotides, the CDR3 is TGCGCCAGCAGTGAGAGGAGGGACGCTGGAAACACCATATATTTT. Amino acids: CASSERRDAGNTIYF. V is TRBV10-1 and J is TRBJ1-3, with D possibly matching TRBD1 (5 bases). Looked up from germline, CDR1 is WNHNN and CDR2 is SYGVQD (reference sequence). V lost 2 bases and J lost 2, with 10 bases in between. CDR3 length: 15 amino acids.

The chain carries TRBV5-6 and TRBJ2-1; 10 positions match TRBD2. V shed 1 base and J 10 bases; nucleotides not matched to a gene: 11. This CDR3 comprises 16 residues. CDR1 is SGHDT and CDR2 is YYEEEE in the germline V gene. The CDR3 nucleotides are TGTGCCAGCAGCTTGTCAGGTCTAGCGGGGGCCGTGGAGCAGTTCTTC. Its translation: CASSLSGLAGAVEQFF.

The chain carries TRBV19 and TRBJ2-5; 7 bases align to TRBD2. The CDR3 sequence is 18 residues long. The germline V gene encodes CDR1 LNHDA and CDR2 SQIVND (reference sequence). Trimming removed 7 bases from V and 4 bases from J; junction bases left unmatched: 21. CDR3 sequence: CASTRGDGGARAGETQYF. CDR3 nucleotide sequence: TGTGCCAGTACCCGGGGGGATGGCGGGGCAAGGGCTGGAGAGACCCAGTACTTC.

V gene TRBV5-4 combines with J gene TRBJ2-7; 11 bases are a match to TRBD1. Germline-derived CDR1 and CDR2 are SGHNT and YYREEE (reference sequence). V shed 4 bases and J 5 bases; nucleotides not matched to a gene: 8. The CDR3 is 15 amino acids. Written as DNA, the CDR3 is TGTGCCAGCAGCAACCGGGACAGGGGGTTGGACGAGCAGTACTTC. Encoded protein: CASSNRDRGLDEQYF.

The CDR3 here is CASSRDRVMTLNTEAFF. In DNA, the CDR3 is TGTGCCAGCAGTCGGGACAGGGTTATGACCTTGAACACTGAAGCTTTCTTT. V and J are TRBV7-9 and TRBJ1-1; the match to TRBD1 covers 9 bases. Trimming removed 6 bases from V and 0 bases from J; junction bases left unmatched: 11. The length of the CDR3 is 17 residues. Germline CDR1 SEHNR, CDR2 FQNEAQ (reference sequence).

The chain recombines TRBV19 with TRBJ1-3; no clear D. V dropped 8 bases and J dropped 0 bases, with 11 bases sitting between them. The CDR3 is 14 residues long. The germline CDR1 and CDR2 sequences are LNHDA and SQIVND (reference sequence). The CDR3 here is CASHPRVSGNTIYF. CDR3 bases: TGTGCCAGTCACCCCCGGGTCTCTGGAAACACCATATATTTT.

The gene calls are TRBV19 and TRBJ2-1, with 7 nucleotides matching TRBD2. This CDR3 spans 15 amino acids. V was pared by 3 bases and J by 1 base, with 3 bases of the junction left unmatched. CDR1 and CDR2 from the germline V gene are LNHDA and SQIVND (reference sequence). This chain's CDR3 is CASSIQAGSYNEQFF. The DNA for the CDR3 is TGTGCCAGTAGTATCCAAGCGGGGTCCTACAATGAGCAGTTCTTC.

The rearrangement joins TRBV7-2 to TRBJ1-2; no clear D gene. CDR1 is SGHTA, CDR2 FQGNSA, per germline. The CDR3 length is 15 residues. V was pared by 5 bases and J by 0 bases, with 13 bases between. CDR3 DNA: TGTGCCAGCAGCCCCCGGTGGGGAGCTAACTATGGCTACACCTTC. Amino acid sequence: CASSPRWGANYGYTF.

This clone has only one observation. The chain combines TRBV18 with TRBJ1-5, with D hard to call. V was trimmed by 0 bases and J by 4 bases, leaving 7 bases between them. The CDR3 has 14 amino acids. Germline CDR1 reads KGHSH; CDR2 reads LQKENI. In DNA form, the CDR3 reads TGTGCCAGCTCACCACCGGACTATAATCAGCCCCAGCATTTT. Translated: CASSPPDYNQPQHF.

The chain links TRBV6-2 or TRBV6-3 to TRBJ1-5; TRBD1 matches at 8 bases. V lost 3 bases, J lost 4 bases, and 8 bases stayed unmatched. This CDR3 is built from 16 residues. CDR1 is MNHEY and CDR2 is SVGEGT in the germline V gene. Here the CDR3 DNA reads TGTGCCAGCAGTTATGCCCCAGGGGGCTCAAATCAGCCCCAGCATTTT. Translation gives CASSYAPGGSNQPQHF.

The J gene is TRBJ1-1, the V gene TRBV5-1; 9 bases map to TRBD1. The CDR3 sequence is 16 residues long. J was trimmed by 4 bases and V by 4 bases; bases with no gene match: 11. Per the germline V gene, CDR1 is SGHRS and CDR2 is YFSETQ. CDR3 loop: CASSNDFTGGRTEAFF. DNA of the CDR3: TGCGCCAGCAGCAACGATTTCACAGGGGGCCGCACTGAAGCTTTCTTT. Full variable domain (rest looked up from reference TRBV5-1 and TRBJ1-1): KAGVTQTPRYLIKTRGQQVTLSCSPISGHRSVSWYQQTPGQGLQFLFEYFSETQRNKGNFPGRFSGRQFSNSRSEMNVSTLELGDSALYLCASSNDFTGGRTEAFFGQGTRLTVV.